This T cell receptor (beta chain) was found in a study of T cells in Graves' hyperthyroidism and ophthalmopathy. About the research overall: Prior to any treatment, at the point of initial diagnosis, peripheral blood was collected.

Amplified TCR beta CDR3 regions derived from RNA transcripts. The primer set for the first-round RT-PCR of the TCR CDR3 was HTBI. In TCRdb, the multiplex PCR reads were re-called with MiXCR into one record per CDR3 protein. The table has 750,000 to 950,000 distinct CDR3 sequences, over 35% seen once. This clonotype was observed many times. The junction had 3 bases not matched to a gene; V was cut back by 4 bases and J by 8 bases. The germline gives CDR1 SQVTM, CDR2 ANQGSEA. There are 12 residues in the CDR3. This sequence originates from a man between 18 and 35 years old with Graves' hyperthyroidism. The chain couples TRBV29-1 to TRBJ2-2; 8 bases fit TRBD2. Sequenced input: blood. Written as DNA, the CDR3 is TGCAGCGTTGGGGCTAGCGGGGGGGAGCTGTTTTTT. It specifies CSVGASGGELFF.